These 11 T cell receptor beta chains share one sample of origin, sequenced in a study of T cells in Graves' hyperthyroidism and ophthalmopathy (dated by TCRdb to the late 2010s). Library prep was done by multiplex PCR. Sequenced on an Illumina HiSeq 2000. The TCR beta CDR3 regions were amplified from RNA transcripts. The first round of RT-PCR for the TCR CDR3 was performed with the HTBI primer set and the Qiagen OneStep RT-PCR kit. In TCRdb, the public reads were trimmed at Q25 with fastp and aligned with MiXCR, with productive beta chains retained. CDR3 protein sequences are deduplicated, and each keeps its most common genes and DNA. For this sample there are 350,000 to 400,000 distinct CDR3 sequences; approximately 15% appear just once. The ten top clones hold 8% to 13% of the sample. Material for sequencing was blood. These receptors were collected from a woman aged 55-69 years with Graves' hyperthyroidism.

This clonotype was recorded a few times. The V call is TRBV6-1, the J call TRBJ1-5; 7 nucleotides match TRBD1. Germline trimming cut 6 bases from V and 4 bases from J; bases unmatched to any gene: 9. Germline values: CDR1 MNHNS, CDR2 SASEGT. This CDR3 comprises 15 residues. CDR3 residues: CASSPPGGGNQPQHF. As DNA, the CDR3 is TGTGCCAGCAGCCCCCCAGGGGGGGGGAATCAGCCCCAGCATTTT.

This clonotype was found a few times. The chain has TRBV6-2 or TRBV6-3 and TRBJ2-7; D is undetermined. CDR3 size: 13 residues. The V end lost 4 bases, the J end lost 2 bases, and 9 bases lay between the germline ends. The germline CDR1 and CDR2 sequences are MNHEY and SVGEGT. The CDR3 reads CASSFYGTYEQYF. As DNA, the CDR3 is TGTGCCAGCAGTTTCTACGGAACCTACGAGCAGTACTTC.

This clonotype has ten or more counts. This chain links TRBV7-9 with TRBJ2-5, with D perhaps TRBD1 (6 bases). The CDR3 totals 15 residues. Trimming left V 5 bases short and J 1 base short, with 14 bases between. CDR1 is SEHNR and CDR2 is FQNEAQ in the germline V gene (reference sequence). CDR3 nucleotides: TGTGCCAGCAGCCCTGGGACAACCACCCAAGAGACCCAGTACTTC. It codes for CASSPGTTTQETQYF.

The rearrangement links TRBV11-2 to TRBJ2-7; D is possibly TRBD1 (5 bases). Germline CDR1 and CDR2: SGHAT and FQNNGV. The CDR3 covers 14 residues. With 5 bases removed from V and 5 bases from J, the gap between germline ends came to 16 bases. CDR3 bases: TGTGCCAGCAGCCCCCAGGCAGGGAAACACGAGCAGTACTTC. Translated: CASSPQAGKHEQYF.

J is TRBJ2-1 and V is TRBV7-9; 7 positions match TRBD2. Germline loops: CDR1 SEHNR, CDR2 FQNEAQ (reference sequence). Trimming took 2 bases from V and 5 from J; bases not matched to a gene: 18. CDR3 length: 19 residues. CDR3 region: CASSLSRWREKGINNEQFF. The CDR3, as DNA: TGTGCCAGCAGCTTAAGCAGGTGGCGGGAGAAAGGAATTAACAATGAGCAGTTCTTC.

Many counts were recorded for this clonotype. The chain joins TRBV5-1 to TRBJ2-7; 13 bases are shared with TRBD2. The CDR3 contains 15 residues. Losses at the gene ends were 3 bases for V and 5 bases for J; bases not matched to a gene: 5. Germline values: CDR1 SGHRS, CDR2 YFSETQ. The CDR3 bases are TGCGCCAGCAGCTCGGGACTAGCGGGATCTAACGAGCAGTACTTC. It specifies CASSSGLAGSNEQYF.

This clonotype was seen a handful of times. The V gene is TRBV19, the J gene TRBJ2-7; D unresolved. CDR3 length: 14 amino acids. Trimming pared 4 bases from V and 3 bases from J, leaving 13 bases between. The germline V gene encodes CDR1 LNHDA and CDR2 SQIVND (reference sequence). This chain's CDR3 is CASSRMGLNYEQYF. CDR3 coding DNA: TGTGCCAGTAGTAGAATGGGTCTCAACTACGAGCAGTACTTC.

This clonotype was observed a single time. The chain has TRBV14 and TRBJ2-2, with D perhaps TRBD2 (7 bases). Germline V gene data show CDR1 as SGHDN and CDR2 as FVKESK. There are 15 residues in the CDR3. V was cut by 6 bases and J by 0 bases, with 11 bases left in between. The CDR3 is CASRGGGTNTGELFF. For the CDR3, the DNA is TGTGCCAGCAGGGGAGGGGGAACGAACACCGGGGAGCTGTTTTTT.

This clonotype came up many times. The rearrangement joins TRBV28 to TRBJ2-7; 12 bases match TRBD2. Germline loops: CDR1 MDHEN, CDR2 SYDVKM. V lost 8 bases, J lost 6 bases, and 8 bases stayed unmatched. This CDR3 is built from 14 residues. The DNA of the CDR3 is TGTGCCAGCCGGACTAGCGGGACAAAAACCGAGCAGTACTTC. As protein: CASRTSGTKTEQYF. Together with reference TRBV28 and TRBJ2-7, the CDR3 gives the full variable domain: DVKVTQSSRYLVKRTGEKVFLECVQDMDHENMFWYRQDPGLGLRLIYFSYDVKMKEKGDIPEGYSVSREKKERFSLILESASTNQTSMYLCASRTSGTKTEQYFGPGTRLTVT.

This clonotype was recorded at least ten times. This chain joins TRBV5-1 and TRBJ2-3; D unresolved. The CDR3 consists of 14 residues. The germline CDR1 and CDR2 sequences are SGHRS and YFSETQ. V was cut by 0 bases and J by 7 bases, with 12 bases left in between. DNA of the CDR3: TGCGCCAGCAGCTTGGACGGCTCACCCAATACGCAGTATTTT. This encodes CASSLDGSPNTQYF.

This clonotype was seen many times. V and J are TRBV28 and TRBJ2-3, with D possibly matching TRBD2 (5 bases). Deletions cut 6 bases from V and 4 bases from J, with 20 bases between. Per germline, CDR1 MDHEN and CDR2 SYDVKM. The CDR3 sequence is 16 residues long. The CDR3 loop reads CASSLAQAARADTQYF. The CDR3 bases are TGTGCCAGCAGCCTTGCGCAAGCGGCGAGGGCAGATACGCAGTATTTT.